Listed below are T cell receptor beta chains from one sample, sequenced in a study of OX40 agonist ivuxolimab in advanced cancers. Assay used: immunoSEQ multiplex PCR; TCRdb lists only in-frame clones, some missing. The data hold 50,000 to 70,000 clones, with roughly 90% observed a single time. Here the sequenced sample was CD4+ or CD8+ T cells sorted from blood, taken in a trial of the OX40 agonist ivuxolimab. The source is an adult with an advanced solid tumor such as melanoma, head and neck, liver or kidney cancer. Each CDR3 is given with its conserved first and last residue. The D gene is left open where the match is weak. Size is stated for part of the rows, as once, few or many counts, or as a class when the clone is expanded.

>TRBV7-2|TRBJ2-7|few|TRBD2
TGTGCCAGCAGCGGACTAGCGGGAGGGCAGTACTTC
CASSGLAGGQYF
>TRBV27|TRBJ2-1|NA|TRBD2
TGTGCCAGCAGTTTCCGGGGGGGATTATACAATGAGCAGTTCTTC
CASSFRGGLYNEQFF
>TRBV28|TRBJ1-4|NA|TRBD1
TGTGCCAGCAGTTACCCAACAGGGGCCTGGGCTAATGAAAAACTGTTTTTT
CASSYPTGAWANEKLFF
>TRBV14|TRBJ1-1|NA|NA
TGTGCCAGCAGCCAAAGGGAGAACACTGAAGCTTTCTTT
CASSQRENTEAFF
>TRBV7-9|TRBJ2-1|once|NA
TGTGCCAGCAGACCAAGGGACGGGAGCGGCTACAATGAGCAGTTCTTC
CASRPRDGSGYNEQFF
>TRBV30|TRBJ2-3|few|NA
TGTGCCTGGAAGGTCGGGAGCAAATTTGGTTCCCCAGATACGCAGTATTTT
CAWKVGSKFGSPDTQYF
>TRBV6-5|TRBJ2-7|NA|TRBD1
TGTGCCAGCAGTTACGGGACAGGGCAATCCTACGAGCAGTACTTC
CASSYGTGQSYEQYF
>TRBV18|TRBJ2-2|NA|NA
TGTGCCAGCTCACCACGGGGGCCCGACACCGGGGAGCTGTTTTTT
CASSPRGPDTGELFF
>TRBV2|TRBJ1-2|few|TRBD1
TGTGCCAGCAGATGGCAGGGGGAGAACTATGGCTACACCTTC
CASRWQGENYGYTF
>TRBV18|TRBJ2-3|NA|NA
TGTGCCAGCTCACCAATGACCGATACGCAGTATTTT
CASSPMTDTQYF
>TRBV5-1|TRBJ2-2|NA|NA
TGCGCCAGCACCCTTGCTGAAGGGGGAAGAACCGGGGAGCTGTTTTTT
CASTLAEGGRTGELFF
>TRBV5-4|TRBJ2-5|NA|NA
TGTGCCAGCAGCTTATCAGAGACCCAGTACTTC
CASSLSETQYF
>TRBV27|TRBJ1-4|NA|TRBD1
TGTGCCAGCAGTCAGACAGGGGGCGCGTTGAATGAAAAACTGTTTTTT
CASSQTGGALNEKLFF
>TRBV6-5|TRBJ1-5|once|NA
TGTGCCAGCAGGACAGGCACGGGGCCCCAGCATTTT
CASRTGTGPQHF
>TRBV6-1|TRBJ1-2|NA|TRBD1
TGTGCCAGCAGTGAAGCGCTTCCCCAGGGGGCCTATGGCTACACCTTC
CASSEALPQGAYGYTF
>TRBV6-1|TRBJ2-5|NA|TRBD1
TGTGCCAGCAGTGACCCCGGGACAGGGGGCTTCGGAGAGACCCAGTACTTC
CASSDPGTGGFGETQYF
>TRBV2|TRBJ2-1|NA|TRBD1
TGTGCCAGCAGTTCACAGGGGCAGGCCAATGAGCAGTTCTTC
CASSSQGQANEQFF
>TRBV19|TRBJ2-7|NA|NA
TGTGCCAGTAGTACAGGACCTCCCTACGAGCAGTACTTC
CASSTGPPYEQYF
>TRBV7-2|TRBJ2-3|NA|NA
TGTGCCAGCAGCCCCTTTACGAGCGCAAGGGATACGCAGTATTTT
CASSPFTSARDTQYF
>TRBV7-7|TRBJ2-5|NA|NA
TGTGCCAGCAGCGTTAGCGGACTGCAACAAGAGACCCAGTACTTC
CASSVSGLQQETQYF
>TRBV4-3|TRBJ2-3|NA|NA
TGCGCCAGCAGCCCCGGGTGGCCTAAGACAGATACGCAGTATTTT
CASSPGWPKTDTQYF
>TRBV19|TRBJ2-1|NA|TRBD2
TGTGCCAGTAGGCATGACGGGACTAGCGGGGGCGCCTACAATGAGCAGTTCTTC
CASRHDGTSGGAYNEQFF
>TRBV6-6|TRBJ1-1|once|TRBD1
TGTGCCAGCAGTCCCGGGACAGTGAACACTGAAGCTTTCTTT
CASSPGTVNTEAFF
>TRBV15|TRBJ2-3|NA|TRBD2
TGTGCCACCAGCAGAGATTGGGATAGCGGGATAACAGATACGCAGTATTTT
CATSRDWDSGITDTQYF
>TRBV5-6|TRBJ1-1|NA|NA
TGTGCCAGCAGCTTCCTACAGGCGAACACTGAAGCTTTCTTT
CASSFLQANTEAFF
>TRBV6-5|TRBJ2-1|NA|TRBD2
TGTGCCAGCAGTTACTCGGGACTAGATAGTTTCGAGTTCTTC
CASSYSGLDSFEFF
>TRBV6-5|TRBJ1-1|NA|NA
TGTGCCAGCAACTGGAGGAGGAACACTGAAGCTTTCTTT
CASNWRRNTEAFF
>TRBV28|TRBJ2-7|NA|NA
TGTGCCAGCAGCCTTGACTTAGTCGTCTACGAGCAGTACTTC
CASSLDLVVYEQYF
>TRBV5-5|TRBJ1-2|once|NA
TGTGCCAGCAGCTTGGCGGACTATCCTAACTATGGCTACACCTTC
CASSLADYPNYGYTF
>TRBV7-9|TRBJ1-6|NA|TRBD1
TGTGCCAGCAGCGATGACAGGGGCAATTCACCCCTCCACTTT
CASSDDRGNSPLHF
>TRBV7-8|TRBJ2-2|once|TRBD2
TGTGCCAGCAGCCCCCGGCGGGAGGGCACCGGGGAGCTGTTTTTT
CASSPRREGTGELFF
>TRBV9|TRBJ2-5|NA|NA
TGTGCCAGCAGCAGGGCGGGCGAGACCCAGTACTTC
CASSRAGETQYF
>TRBV11-3|TRBJ2-3|NA|NA
TGTGCCACATCGGAAACGAGCCCCTATACGCAGTATTTT
CATSETSPYTQYF